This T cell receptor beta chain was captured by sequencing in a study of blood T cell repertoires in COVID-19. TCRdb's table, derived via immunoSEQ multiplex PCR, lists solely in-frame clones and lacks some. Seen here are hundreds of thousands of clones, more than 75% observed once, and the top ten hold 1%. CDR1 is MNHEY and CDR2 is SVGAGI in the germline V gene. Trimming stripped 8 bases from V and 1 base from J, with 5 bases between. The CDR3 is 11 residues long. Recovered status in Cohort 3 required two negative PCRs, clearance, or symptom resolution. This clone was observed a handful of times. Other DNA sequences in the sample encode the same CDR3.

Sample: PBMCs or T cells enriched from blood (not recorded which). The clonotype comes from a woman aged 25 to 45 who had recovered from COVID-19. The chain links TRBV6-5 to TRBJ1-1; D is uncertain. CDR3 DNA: TGTGCCAGCGTGAGGAACACTGAAGCTTTCTTT. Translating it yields CASVRNTEAFF.